This T cell receptor (beta chain) was retrieved from a study of regulatory T cells in long-lasting Graves disease. General study findings and limits: With persistent disease, TRBV28, TRBJ1-2 and TRBJ2-5 were the favored segments.

The V gene end was trimmed by 4 bases and the J gene end by 7 bases; junction bases not matched to a gene: 11. The CDR3 covers 16 residues. The germline V gene has CDR1 MDHEN and CDR2 SYDVKM. This clonotype was detected a few times. No antigen is known for it. Investigators prepared the TCR beta libraries by applying iRepertoire HTBI primers and Arm-PCR of CDR3 regions. Each CDR3 protein is one row after TCRdb ran MiXCR on the multiplex PCR reads. Altogether about 300,000 distinct CDR3 sequences are present, 20% to 25% being singletons, with the ten largest covering approximately 60%. Time point defined: persistent/refractory GD, antithyroid drugs over 5 years with positive TRAb. TCR sequences were obtained from RNA taken from PBMCs.

The origin of this receptor is a female donor with Graves disease. The sample consisted of peripheral blood mononuclear cells (PBMCs), taken when the disease was refractory, from a patient treated with antithyroid drugs. The V call is TRBV28, the J call TRBJ2-1; 9 bases fit TRBD1. Here the CDR3 reads CASSSSGTGRRNEQFF. DNA for the CDR3: TGTGCCAGCAGTTCCTCCGGGACAGGGAGGCGGAATGAGCAGTTCTTC.